This TCR beta chain was sequenced during a study of identical twins. From germline, CDR1 is KGHSH and CDR2 LQKENI. The V segment lost 4 bases and the J segment 8 bases; nucleotides outside the gene matches: 12. CDR3 length equals 15 residues. This clonotype was seen more than once but under ten times. TCRdb re-called the 5' RACE reads with MiXCR, one entry per CDR3 protein. The sample has 200,000 to 300,000 distinct CDR3 sequences, roughly 7% seen once. Each donor (without exception) was a healthy Caucasian. This same sample was also taken into another study, of yellow fever vaccine responses in identical twins.

Sequenced input: memory (CD45RO+) T cells sorted from blood. The clonotype originates from a young woman in good health. The chain has TRBV18 and TRBJ1-2; 8 positions match TRBD1. CDR3 in DNA: TGTGCCAGCTCACTCCGACAGGGGAGTACGGGAGGCTACACCTTC. Translating gives CASSLRQGSTGGYTF. The full variable domain, rest sourced from reference TRBV18 and TRBJ1-2, is NAGVMQNPRHLVRRRGQEARLRCSPMKGHSHVYWYRQLPEEGLKFMVYLQKENIIDESGMPKERFSAEFPKEGPSILRIQQVVRGDSAAYFCASSLRQGSTGGYTFGSGTRLTVV.